This T cell receptor beta chain was recovered during a study of Ad26.COV2.S vaccination and SARS-CoV-2 variants. This clone was detected only a few times. Trimming removed 0 bases at V and 2 bases at J, with 8 bases between. Germline CDR1 and CDR2: LGHDT and YNNKEL (reference sequence). This CDR3 contains 16 residues. Some clones are missing from TCRdb's copy, which holds only in-frame ones; the method was immunoSEQ multiplex PCR. The sample holds 300,000 to 500,000 clones, 80% to 90% seen once. Noted treatment: over 15 received Ad26.COV2.S at low or high dose, single or two shots; 5 received placebo; per-sample allocation not given. Day 63 after the first injection of vaccine or placebo was the sampling time.

This specimen consisted of peripheral blood, obtained in a trial of Ad26.COV2.S vaccine versus placebo. This clonotype was sampled from a person aged 18-65 years who received the Ad26.COV2.S COVID-19 vaccine or a placebo. The gene calls are TRBV3-1 (or the pseudogene TRBV3-2) and TRBJ2-6, with no clear D. The CDR3 DNA reads TGTGCCAGCAGCCAAGAGGTTAGGGCTGGGGCCAACGTCCTGACTTTC. Its protein product is CASSQEVRAGANVLTF.